The 16 T cell receptor beta chains below were found in one sample sequenced in a study of shared clonotypes between healthy human individuals. Sequenced by immunoSEQ multiplex PCR; TCRdb stores in-frame clones only, minus some. The table includes roughly 1,600,000 clones, approximately 98.5% detected once. Sequences were obtained from naive CD4+ T cells sorted from blood. Subset indicated: CD45RA+ positively selected. Receptors were obtained from a man aged 25-45 years in good health.

J is TRBJ1-2 and V is TRBV28; the D gene is possibly TRBD1 (5 bases). The CDR3 contains 12 residues. Trimming removed 7 bases at V and 5 bases at J, with 11 bases between. Germline CDR1 MDHEN, CDR2 SYDVKM. The CDR3 region has the DNA TGTGCCAGCACTCAAGGGGAATATGGCTACACCTTC. Amino acid sequence: CASTQGEYGYTF.

This clone was seen only once. The chain joins TRBV30 to TRBJ2-1, with D perhaps matching TRBD2 (5 bases). This CDR3 region has 12 residues. Germline V lookup: CDR1 GTSNPN, CDR2 SVGIG (reference sequence). V shed 0 bases and J shed 14 bases, with 14 bases lying between them. The CDR3 sequence: CAWSVKEALEFF. For the CDR3, the DNA is TGTGCCTGGAGTGTTAAGGAGGCTCTCGAGTTCTTC.

V is TRBV21-1 and J is TRBJ2-7. TRBV21-1 is annotated as a pseudogene. The CDR3 runs to 16 residues. The DNA of the CDR3 is TGTGCCAGCAGCAACAACCTTACACGAAACGAAGCCGAGCAGTACTTC. Residues: CASSNNLTRNEAEQYF.

This chain links TRBV19 with TRBJ2-7; 11 nucleotides match TRBD2. This CDR3 is 15 amino acids long. V shed 6 bases, J shed 3 bases, and the junction held 7 bases outside the gene matches. Germline V lookup: CDR1 LNHDA, CDR2 SQIVND (reference sequence). The CDR3 loop reads CASSITSGRHYEQYF. CDR3 coding DNA: TGTGCCAGTAGCATAACTAGCGGGAGACACTACGAGCAGTACTTC.

The CDR3 loop reads CATSRDRINQPQHF. DNA of the CDR3: TGTGCCACCAGCAGAGATCGGATCAATCAGCCCCAGCATTTT. This chain links TRBV15 with TRBJ1-5, with D unresolved. Trimming stripped 0 bases from V and 3 bases from J, with 6 bases between. The CDR3 is made up of 14 amino acids. The V gene's germline CDR1 is LNHNV and CDR2 YYDKDF (reference sequence).

V and J are TRBV9 and TRBJ1-1; D remains ambiguous. Trimming took off 1 base at V and 7 bases at J, with 11 bases between the two ends. CDR1 SGDLS and CDR2 YYNGEE come from the germline V gene. The length of the CDR3 is 13 residues. CDR3 sequence: CASSVTSGSEAFF. CDR3 DNA sequence: TGTGCCAGCAGCGTAACGTCGGGCAGTGAAGCTTTCTTT.

V gene TRBV27 combines with J gene TRBJ2-1; 9 bases match TRBD2. J gave up 6 bases and V 7 bases, and 16 bases lay outside the gene matches. Per the germline V gene, CDR1 is MNHEY and CDR2 is SMNVEV (reference sequence). The CDR3 runs to 17 residues. The CDR3 region has the DNA TGTGCCAGCACCCAGGTGGGGCCCGGGACTAGCAGCAATGAGCAGTTCTTC. This codes for CASTQVGPGTSSNEQFF.

V usage is TRBV12-5 and J usage is TRBJ1-1; 8 bases match TRBD1. The CDR3 has 14 amino acids. Germline-derived CDR1 and CDR2 are LGHNT and FRNRAP. J lost 1 base, V lost 6 bases, and 4 bases had no gene match. CDR3 in DNA: TGTGCTAGTGGAAAACAGGGGGGGAACACTGAAGCTTTCTTT. Translating gives CASGKQGGNTEAFF.

The rearrangement uses TRBV5-6 and TRBJ1-2; 8 bases are a match to TRBD1. The V segment lost 4 bases and the J segment 5 bases; nucleotides outside the gene matches: 7. The CDR3 is 14 amino acids. Germline V lookup: CDR1 SGHDT, CDR2 YYEEEE. The chain's CDR3 is CASSPRTGRYGYTF. DNA of the CDR3: TGTGCCAGCAGCCCCCGGACAGGGAGGTATGGCTACACCTTC.

The CDR3 DNA follows: TGTGCCAGCAGTCCTTCCGCGGGAGGGCCAACGGGGAATGAGCAGTTCTTC. It yields the protein CASSPSAGGPTGNEQFF. This chain connects TRBV27 to TRBJ2-1; 9 bases are a match to TRBD2. The CDR3 has 17 amino acids. The junction had 15 bases not matched to a gene; V was cut back by 5 bases and J by 7 bases. CDR1 is MNHEY and CDR2 is SMNVEV in the germline V gene (reference sequence).

V is TRBV5-1 and J is TRBJ1-1; tentatively, D is TRBD1 (5 bases). V was cut by 0 bases and J by 0 bases, with 21 bases left in between. This CDR3 has 19 amino acids. CDR1 is SGHRS and CDR2 is YFSETQ in the germline V gene. The CDR3 DNA reads as TGCGCCAGCAGCTTGGAGCCCCTTTTAGGGGACCTAATGAACACTGAAGCTTTCTTT. Translated: CASSLEPLLGDLMNTEAFF.

The chain carries TRBV29-1 and TRBJ2-5; TRBD2 is a possible D gene (6 bases). CDR1 is SQVTM and CDR2 is ANQGSEA in the germline V gene. CDR3 length: 12 amino acids. V was clipped by 7 bases and J by 5 bases, with 14 bases between them. CDR3 residues: CSGSGVGETQYF. The CDR3 bases are TGCAGCGGCTCGGGGGTGGGGGAGACCCAGTACTTC.

The rearrangement links TRBV5-1 to TRBJ1-4, with TRBD1 as a possible D gene (5 bases). Trimming removed 1 base from V and 4 bases from J, with 8 bases in between. Germline assignment: CDR1 SGHRS and CDR2 YFSETQ. This CDR3 region has 14 residues. CDR3 DNA sequence: TGCGCCAGCAGCTTGCGGGGGTTTAATGAAAAACTGTTTTTT. Translation: CASSLRGFNEKLFF.

This clone was recorded once. The chain employs TRBV29-1 and TRBJ2-1; the match to TRBD2 covers 10 bases. CDR1 SQVTM and CDR2 ANQGSEA come from the germline V gene. The CDR3 loop spans 14 amino acids. Trimming cost V 6 bases and J 6 bases; bases outside gene matches: 8. The CDR3 is CSVGLAGDGNEQFF. CDR3 sequence (DNA): TGCAGCGTGGGTCTAGCGGGAGACGGCAATGAGCAGTTCTTC.

This chain connects TRBV7-9 to TRBJ2-7; 12 nucleotides line up with TRBD2. The CDR3 length is 15 residues. CDR1 is SEHNR, CDR2 FQNEAQ, per germline (reference sequence). Germline trimming cut 5 bases from V and 6 bases from J; bases unmatched to any gene: 8. For the CDR3, the DNA is TGTGCCAGCAGCCAACTAGCGGGAGGAGGAGGCGAGCAGTACTTC. Translation: CASSQLAGGGGEQYF.

The chain combines TRBV9 with TRBJ2-5; 10 bases agree with TRBD1. The germline V gene has CDR1 SGDLS and CDR2 YYNGEE. The CDR3 length is 17 residues. Trimming removed 0 bases from V and 1 base from J; junction bases left unmatched: 6. The CDR3 DNA reads TGTGCCAGCAGCGTAGGGAGCCGGGACAGGGGCCAAGAGACCCAGTACTTC. This sequence encodes CASSVGSRDRGQETQYF.